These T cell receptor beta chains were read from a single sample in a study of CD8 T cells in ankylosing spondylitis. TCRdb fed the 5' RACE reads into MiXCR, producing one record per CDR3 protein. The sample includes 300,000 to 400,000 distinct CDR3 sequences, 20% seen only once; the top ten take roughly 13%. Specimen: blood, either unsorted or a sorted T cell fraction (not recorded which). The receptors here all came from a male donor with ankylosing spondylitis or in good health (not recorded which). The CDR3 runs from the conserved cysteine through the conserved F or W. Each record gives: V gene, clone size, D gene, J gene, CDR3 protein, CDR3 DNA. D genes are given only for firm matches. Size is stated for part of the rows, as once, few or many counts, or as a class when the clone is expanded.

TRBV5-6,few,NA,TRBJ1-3,CASSFLSRQNSGNTIYF,TGTGCCAGCAGCTTCCTCTCTAGACAGAACTCTGGAAACACCATATATTTT
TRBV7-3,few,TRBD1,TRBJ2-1,CASSSSGTGYNEQFF,TGTGCCAGCAGCTCCTCCGGGACAGGGTACAATGAGCAGTTCTTC
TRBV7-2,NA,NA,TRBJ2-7,CASSLAYGTQSYEQYF,TGTGCCAGCAGCTTAGCGTACGGGACTCAGTCCTACGAGCAGTACTTC
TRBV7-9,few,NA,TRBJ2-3,CASSPSAGLTDTQYF,TGTGCCAGCAGCCCATCGGCGGGACTTACAGATACGCAGTATTTT
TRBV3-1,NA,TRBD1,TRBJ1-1,CASSQATGWAEAFF,TGTGCCAGCAGCCAGGCGACAGGGTGGGCTGAAGCTTTCTTT
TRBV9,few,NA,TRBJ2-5,CASSVEGRSETQYF,TGTGCCAGCAGCGTAGAAGGACGGTCGGAGACCCAGTACTTC
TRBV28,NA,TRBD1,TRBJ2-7,CASSLSGTDEQYF,TGTGCCAGCAGTTTATCAGGGACAGACGAGCAGTACTTC
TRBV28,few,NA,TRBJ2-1,CALSRAGAVSYNEQFF,TGTGCCCTCTCAAGGGCAGGGGCCGTTTCCTACAATGAGCAGTTCTTC
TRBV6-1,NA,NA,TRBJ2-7,CASSQDGPYEQYF,TGTGCCAGCAGCCAGGACGGACCCTACGAGCAGTACTTC
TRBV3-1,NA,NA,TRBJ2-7,CASSQDPGQVEQYF,TGTGCCAGCAGCCAAGATCCCGGACAAGTCGAGCAGTACTTC
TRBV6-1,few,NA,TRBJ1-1,CASTPGPMNTEAFF,TGTGCCAGCACCCCCGGGCCTATGAACACTGAAGCTTTCTTT
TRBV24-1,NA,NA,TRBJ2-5,CATRGWAQETQYF,TGTGCCACCAGGGGGTGGGCCCAAGAGACCCAGTACTTC
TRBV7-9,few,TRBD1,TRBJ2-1,CASRSMDRGNEQFF,TGTGCCAGCAGATCCATGGACAGGGGCAATGAGCAGTTCTTC
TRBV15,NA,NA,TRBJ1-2,CATSRNRYYGYTF,TGTGCCACCAGCAGAAACCGGTATTATGGCTACACCTTC
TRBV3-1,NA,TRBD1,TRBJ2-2,CASSPEGAPGELFF,TGTGCCAGCAGCCCCGAGGGGGCCCCCGGGGAGCTGTTTTTT